The present TCR beta chain was sequenced within a study of shared T cell receptors in the human thymus. The repertoire was sequenced with immunoSEQ multiplex PCR; TCRdb's copy has only in-frame clones and lacks some. The repertoire holds approximately 68,000 clones, with nearly 95% as singletons. This CDR3 is 19 amino acids long. Germline CDR1 reads SGHTA; CDR2 reads FQGTGA. The V and J ends lost 3 bases and 2 bases, in that order; junction bases with no gene match: 16. The rearrangement links TRBV7-3 to TRBJ2-1; 7 bases are shared with TRBD1. This TCR came from a human donor. What was sequenced was thymocytes. The CDR3 reads CASSFSLYLTGVAYNEQFF. The CDR3 DNA reads as TGTGCCAGCAGCTTCTCTCTATACCTAACAGGGGTGGCCTACAATGAGCAGTTCTTC. Using reference TRBV7-3 and TRBJ2-1 for the parts outside the CDR3, the full variable domain is GAGVSQTPSNKVTEKGKYVELRCDPISGHTALYWYRQSLGQGPEFLIYFQGTGAADDSGLPNDRFFAVRPEGSVSTLKIQRTERGDSAVYLCASSFSLYLTGVAYNEQFFGPGTRLTVL.